The clone carrying this TCR beta chain was seen more than once but under ten times. Its antigen remains unidentified. This CDR3 contains 16 residues. MiXCR, run by TCRdb on the RT-PCR reads, gives a single entry per CDR3 protein. Altogether hundreds of thousands of distinct CDR3 sequences are present, more than 15% being singletons, with the ten largest covering roughly 12%. This entry comes from a study of response to subunit inactivated influenza vaccine. Study-wide results and limits: The authors proposed limited new T cell recruitment per seasonal influenza vaccination.

The TCR originated in a man aged 50 to 60 who received an inactivated influenza vaccine. Sample: PBMCs from blood, taken 11 to 12 days after vaccination. The chain carries TRBV21-1 and TRBJ2-2; TRBD1 is taken as the D call from the table, unchecked against the DNA. TRBV21-1 is tagged as a pseudogene. In DNA, the CDR3 is TGTGCCAGCAGCAAGGTTCCGGGACATAACACCGGGGAGCTGTTTTTT. Protein product: CASSKVPGHNTGELFF.